This T cell receptor beta chain was sequenced in a study of T-cell memory formation after mild COVID-19. Whole-study context: Clusters were largely donor specific.

Deletions cut 5 bases from V and 8 bases from J, with 18 bases between. The CDR3 covers 15 residues. Study-wide points: Among clones peaking at day 37 in the second wave, SARS-CoV-2 specificity remained unconfirmed. CM and EM subsets held most contracting CD4+ clones; EMRA held CD8+ ones.

Using its own MiXCR run on the 5' RACE reads, TCRdb lists one record per CDR3 protein. The sample has some 270,000 distinct CDR3 sequences, about 16% seen once; the top ten hold 2.1%. This clonotype has a handful of counts. Antigen: not known. This clonotype originated in an adult woman who had mild COVID-19 (a few samples of this study predate the infection). Cell type and time point are not known. The chain links TRBV12-3 or TRBV12-4 to TRBJ1-4, with a tentative D call TRBD1 (6 bases). Sequencing used PBMCs or a T cell subset sorted from them (not recorded which). The CDR3 is CASSPRDTSGEKLFF. The CDR3 DNA sequence: TGTGCCAGCAGTCCAAGGGACACCTCAGGAGAAAAACTGTTTTTT.